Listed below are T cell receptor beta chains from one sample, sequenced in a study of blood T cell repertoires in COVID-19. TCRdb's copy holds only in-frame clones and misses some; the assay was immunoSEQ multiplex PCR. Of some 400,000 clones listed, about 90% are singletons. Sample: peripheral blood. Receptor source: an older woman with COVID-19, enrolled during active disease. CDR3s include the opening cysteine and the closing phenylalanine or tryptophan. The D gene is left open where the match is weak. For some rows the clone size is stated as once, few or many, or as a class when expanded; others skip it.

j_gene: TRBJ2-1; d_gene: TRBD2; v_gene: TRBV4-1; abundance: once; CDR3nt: TGCGCCAGCAGCCATGGGGGGGGACTAGCGGCTCTTGAGCAGTTCTTC; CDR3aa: CASSHGGGLAALEQFF
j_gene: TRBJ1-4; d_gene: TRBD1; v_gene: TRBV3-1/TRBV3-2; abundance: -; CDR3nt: TGTGCCAGCAGCCAGGGGGGACAGGGCAGTGAAAAACTGTTTTTT; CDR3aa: CASSQGGQGSEKLFF
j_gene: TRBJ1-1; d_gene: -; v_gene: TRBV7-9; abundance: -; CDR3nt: TGTGCCAGCAGCGTGGAGAGTGAAGCTTTCTTT; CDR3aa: CASSVESEAFF
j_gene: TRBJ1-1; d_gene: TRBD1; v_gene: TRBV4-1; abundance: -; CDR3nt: TGCGCCAGCAGGCCCAACAGGGGAGAGGGGACTGAAGCTTTCTTT; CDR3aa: CASRPNRGEGTEAFF
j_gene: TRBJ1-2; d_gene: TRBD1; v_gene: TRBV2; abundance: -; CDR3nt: TGTGCCAGCAGCGCGACAGGGAACGGCTACACCTTC; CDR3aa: CASSATGNGYTF
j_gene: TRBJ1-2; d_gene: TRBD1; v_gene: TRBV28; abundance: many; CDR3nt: TGTGCCAGCAGCTTTGTGGTTGGACAGGGAGCCGACTATGGCTACACCTTC; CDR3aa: CASSFVVGQGADYGYTF
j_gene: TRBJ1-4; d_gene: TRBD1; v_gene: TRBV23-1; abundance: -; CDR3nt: TGCGCCAGCAGTCCCCTCCCGGGACAGGGTGCTGAAAAACTGTTTTTT; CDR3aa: CASSPLPGQGAEKLFF
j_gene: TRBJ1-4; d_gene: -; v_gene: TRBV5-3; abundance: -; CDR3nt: TGTGCCAGAAGCGCAAGGCATTGGCGGGAGCCCGGTGAAAAACTGTTTTTT; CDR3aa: CARSARHWREPGEKLFF
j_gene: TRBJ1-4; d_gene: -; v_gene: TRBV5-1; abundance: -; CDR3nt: TGCGCCAGCAGTTTCACCGGAGGCGGGAAAGAAAAACTGTTTTTT; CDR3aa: CASSFTGGGKEKLFF
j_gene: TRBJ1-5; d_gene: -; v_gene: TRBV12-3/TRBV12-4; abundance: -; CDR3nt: TGTGCCAGCAGTTTTCTTAGCCAGCCCCAGCATTTT; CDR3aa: CASSFLSQPQHF
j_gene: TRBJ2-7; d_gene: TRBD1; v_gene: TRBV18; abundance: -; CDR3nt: TGTGCCAGCTCCCGGACAGGGAACGAGCAGTACTTC; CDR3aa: CASSRTGNEQYF
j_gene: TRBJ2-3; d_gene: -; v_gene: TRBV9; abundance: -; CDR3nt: TGTGCCAGCAGCGTAGGGGCAGGGTCAGATACGCAGTATTTT; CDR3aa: CASSVGAGSDTQYF
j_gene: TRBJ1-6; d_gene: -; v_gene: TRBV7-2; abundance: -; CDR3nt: TGTGCCAGCAGCTTAGTACAGCCCTACTATAATTCACCCCTCCACTTT; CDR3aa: CASSLVQPYYNSPLHF
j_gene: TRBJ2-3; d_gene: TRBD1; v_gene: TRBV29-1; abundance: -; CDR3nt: TGCAGCGTTGACAGGGGGAGTAGCACAGATACGCAGTATTTT; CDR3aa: CSVDRGSSTDTQYF
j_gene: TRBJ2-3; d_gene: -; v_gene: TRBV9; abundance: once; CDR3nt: TGTGCCAGCAGCGTAGTAGGGGAAACAGATACGCAGTATTTT; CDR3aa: CASSVVGETDTQYF
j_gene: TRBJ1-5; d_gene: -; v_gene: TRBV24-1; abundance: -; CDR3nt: TGTGCCACCAGTGACTCTACAGGGATTCAGCCCCAGCATTTT; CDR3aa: CATSDSTGIQPQHF
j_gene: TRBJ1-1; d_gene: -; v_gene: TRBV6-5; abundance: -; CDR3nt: TGTGCCAGCAGTTACTCCCCGTGGGGGGACACTGAAGCTTTCTTT; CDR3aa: CASSYSPWGDTEAFF
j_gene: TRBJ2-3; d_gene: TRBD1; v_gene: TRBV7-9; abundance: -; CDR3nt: TGTGCCAGCAGCGCAGGGGGCTGGACAGATACGCAGTATTTT; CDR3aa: CASSAGGWTDTQYF
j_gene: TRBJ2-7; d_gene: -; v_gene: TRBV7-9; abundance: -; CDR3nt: TGTGCCAGCAGCCCCGGACACTTCTACGAGCAGTACTTC; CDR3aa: CASSPGHFYEQYF
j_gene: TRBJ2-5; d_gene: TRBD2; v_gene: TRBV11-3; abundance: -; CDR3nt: TGTGCCAGCAGCTTAGGTTGGATTAGCGGGGGGCAAGAGACCCAGTACTTC; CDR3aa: CASSLGWISGGQETQYF
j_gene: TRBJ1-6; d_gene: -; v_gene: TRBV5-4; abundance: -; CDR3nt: TGTGCCAGCAGCTCCCGGCGTGGGGACACCGTCTTT; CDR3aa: CASSSRRGDTVF
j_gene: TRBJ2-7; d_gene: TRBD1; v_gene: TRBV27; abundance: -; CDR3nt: TGTGCCAGCAGCCAAAGACAGGGTCCCTACGAGCAGTACTTC; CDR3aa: CASSQRQGPYEQYF
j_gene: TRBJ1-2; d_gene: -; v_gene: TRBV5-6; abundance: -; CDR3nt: TGTGCCAGCAGCTTGGGACAGAACTATGGCTACACCTTC; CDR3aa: CASSLGQNYGYTF
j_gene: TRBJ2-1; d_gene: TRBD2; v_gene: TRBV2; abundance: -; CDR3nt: TGTGCCAGCAGTTCCTCAACTAAAGCGGGGGGATCCTACAATGAGCAGTTCTTC; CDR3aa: CASSSSTKAGGSYNEQFF
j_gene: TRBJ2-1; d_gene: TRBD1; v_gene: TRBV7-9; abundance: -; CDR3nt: TGTGCCAGCAGCTTACGGTTCAGGGCAGGGGGCGATGGGAATGAGCAGTTCTTC; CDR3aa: CASSLRFRAGGDGNEQFF
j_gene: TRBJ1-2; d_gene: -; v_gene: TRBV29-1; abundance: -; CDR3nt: TGCAGCGTTGGGAGGGATGCTAACTATGGCTACACCTTC; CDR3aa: CSVGRDANYGYTF
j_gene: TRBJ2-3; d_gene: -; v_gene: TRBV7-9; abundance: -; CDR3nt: TGTGCCAGCAGCCCATCCGGGGTAGGGCTCACAGATACGCAGTATTTT; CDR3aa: CASSPSGVGLTDTQYF
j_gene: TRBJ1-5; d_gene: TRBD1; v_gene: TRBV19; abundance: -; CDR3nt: TGTGCCAGTAGCTCGGACAGGCTCAATCAGCCCCAGCATTTT; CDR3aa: CASSSDRLNQPQHF
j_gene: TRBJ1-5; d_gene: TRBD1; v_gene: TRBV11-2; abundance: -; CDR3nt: TGTGCCAGCAGCTTAGGGACAGGCGATCAGCCCCAGCATTTT; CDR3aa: CASSLGTGDQPQHF
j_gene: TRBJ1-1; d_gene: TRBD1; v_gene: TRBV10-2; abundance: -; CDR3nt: TGCGCCAGCAGTCTACAGGGGGCAGGCACTGAAGCTTTCTTT; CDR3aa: CASSLQGAGTEAFF
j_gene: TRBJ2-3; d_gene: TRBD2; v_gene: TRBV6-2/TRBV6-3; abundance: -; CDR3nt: TGTGCCAGCAGTTTCAGCCCAACTAGCGGGGGAATCAGAGATACGCAGTATTTT; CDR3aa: CASSFSPTSGGIRDTQYF